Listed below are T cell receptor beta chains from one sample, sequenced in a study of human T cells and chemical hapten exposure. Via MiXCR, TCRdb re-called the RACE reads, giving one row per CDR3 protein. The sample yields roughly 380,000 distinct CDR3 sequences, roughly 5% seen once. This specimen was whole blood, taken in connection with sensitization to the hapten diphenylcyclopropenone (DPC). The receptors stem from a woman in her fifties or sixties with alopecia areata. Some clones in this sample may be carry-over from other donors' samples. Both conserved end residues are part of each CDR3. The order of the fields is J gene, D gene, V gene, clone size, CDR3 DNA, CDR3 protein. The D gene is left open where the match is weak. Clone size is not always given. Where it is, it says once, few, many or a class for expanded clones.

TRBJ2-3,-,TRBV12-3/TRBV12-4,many,TGTGCCAGCAGTTTTAGTGACCCGCAGTATTTT,CASSFSDPQYF
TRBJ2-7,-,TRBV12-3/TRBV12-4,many,TGTGCCAGCACTCCAGGAGGGCTTCTCTCCTACGAGCAGTACTTC,CASTPGGLLSYEQYF
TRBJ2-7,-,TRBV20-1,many,TGCAGTGCCCCGGACGGACGCTACGAGCAGTACTTC,CSAPDGRYEQYF
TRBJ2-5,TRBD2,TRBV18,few,TGTGCCAGCCGAGCGGGGGACGTCGCGGGGACCCAGTACTTC,CASRAGDVAGTQYF
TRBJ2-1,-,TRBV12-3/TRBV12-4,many,TGCGCCAGCAGCTTGGCCCGCAATGAGCAGTTCTTC,CASSLARNEQFF
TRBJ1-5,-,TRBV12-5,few,TGTGCTAGTGGTTTGGGGGCCCCAGGGGTACCCCAGCATTTT,CASGLGAPGVPQHF
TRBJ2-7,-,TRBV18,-,TGTGCCAGCTCCGGGCCCTTCGAGGGAACTTACGAGCAGTACTTC,CASSGPFEGTYEQYF
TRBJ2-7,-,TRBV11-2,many,TGTGCCAGCAGCTTCACACAATACGAGCAGTACTTC,CASSFTQYEQYF
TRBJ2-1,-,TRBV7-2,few,TGTGCCAGCAGCCGGGACGGGGGTGAGCAGTTCTTC,CASSRDGGEQFF
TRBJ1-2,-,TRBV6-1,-,TGTGCCAGCAGTGAAGTGGGGGGCTGGGACTATGGCTACACCTTC,CASSEVGGWDYGYTF
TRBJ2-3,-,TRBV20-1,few,TGCAGTGCTCCTCGACAGTCTAGCACAGATACGCAGTATTTT,CSAPRQSSTDTQYF
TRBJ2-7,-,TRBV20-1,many,TGCAGTGCTAGGATGTCTTCCTCCTACGAGCAGTACTTC,CSARMSSSYEQYF
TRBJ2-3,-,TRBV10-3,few,TGTGCCATCAGTGGGGCCAGCCTCCCTGGCACAGATACGCAGTATTTT,CAISGASLPGTDTQYF
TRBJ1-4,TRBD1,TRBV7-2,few,TGTGCCAGCAGCTTAGGGCAGGGGGAGAAAAAACTGTTTTTT,CASSLGQGEKKLFF
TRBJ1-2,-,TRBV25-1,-,TGTGCCAGCAGTGATAGTACAGTCTACTATGGCTACACCTTC,CASSDSTVYYGYTF
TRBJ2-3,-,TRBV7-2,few,TGTGCCAGCAGCTTAGTCGGGCAGGCTCTCAGGTCGGATACGCAGTATTTT,CASSLVGQALRSDTQYF
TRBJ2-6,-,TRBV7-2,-,TGTGCCAGCAGCTTAGTGACCGTATACCGTACTGGGGCCAACGTCCTGACTTTC,CASSLVTVYRTGANVLTF
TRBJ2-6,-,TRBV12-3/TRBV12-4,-,TGTGCCAGCAATTCAGCCAACTCTGGGGCCAACGTCCTGACTTTC,CASNSANSGANVLTF
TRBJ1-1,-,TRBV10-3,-,TGTGCCATCAGTCGGGGCCTCACTGAAGCTTTCTTT,CAISRGLTEAFF
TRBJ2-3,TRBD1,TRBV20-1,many,TGCAGTGCTGGTTGGGGACAGGGGACAGATACGCAGTATTTT,CSAGWGQGTDTQYF
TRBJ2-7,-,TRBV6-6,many,TGTGCCAGCAGTTACTCCAAAGAGCAGCAGTACTTC,CASSYSKEQQYF
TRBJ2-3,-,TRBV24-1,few,TGTGCCACCTCAACCGGGACCCTCACAGATACGCAGTATTTT,CATSTGTLTDTQYF
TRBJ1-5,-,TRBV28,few,TGTGCCAGCAGTACCGGGACACTAATTTATAGCAATCAGCCCCAGCATTTT,CASSTGTLIYSNQPQHF
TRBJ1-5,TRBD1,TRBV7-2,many,TGTGCCAGCAGCCCTTACGGACAGGGAAGTGTCGGCAATCAGCCCCAGCATTTT,CASSPYGQGSVGNQPQHF
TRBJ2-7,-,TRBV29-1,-,TGCAGCGTTGAAGACCGAGGGCAGTCCTACGAGCAGTACTTC,CSVEDRGQSYEQYF
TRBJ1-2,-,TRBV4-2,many,TGTGCCAGCCAAGGACTGCCTTATGGCTACACCTTC,CASQGLPYGYTF
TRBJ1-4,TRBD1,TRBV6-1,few,TGTGCCAGCAGTGCCGGGACAGGGACTAATGAAAAACTGTTTTTT,CASSAGTGTNEKLFF
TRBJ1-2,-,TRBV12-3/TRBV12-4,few,TGTGCCAGCAGTCCTCCGGGCCAAAATCGGTATGGCTACACCTTC,CASSPPGQNRYGYTF
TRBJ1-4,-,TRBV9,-,TGTGCCAGCAGCGTAAGCGGGAAAAGGGGTGAAAAACTGTTTTTT,CASSVSGKRGEKLFF
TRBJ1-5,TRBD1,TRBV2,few,TGTGCCAGCAGTATGGACAGGGGGGTCGAGCCCCAGCATTTT,CASSMDRGVEPQHF
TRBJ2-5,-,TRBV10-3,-,TGTGCCATCAGTGACCAACAAGAGACCCAGTACTTC,CAISDQQETQYF
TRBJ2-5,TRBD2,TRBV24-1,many,TGTGCCACCAGTCTGGAAGCGGGGGGGAGGGAGACCCAGTACTTC,CATSLEAGGRETQYF
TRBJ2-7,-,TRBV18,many,TGTGCCAGCTCACCAGAAAGGGGATCCTACGAGCAGTACTTC,CASSPERGSYEQYF
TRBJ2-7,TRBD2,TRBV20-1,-,TGCAGTGCTAGAGACCTAGCGGGGGCCTACGAGCAGTACTTC,CSARDLAGAYEQYF
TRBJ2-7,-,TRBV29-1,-,TGCAGCGTTGAAGTCTCGGGCGAGCAGTACTTC,CSVEVSGEQYF
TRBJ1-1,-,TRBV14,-,TGTGCCAGCAGCCAAGATCTTGGGGCTCGGACTGAAGCTTTCTTT,CASSQDLGARTEAFF
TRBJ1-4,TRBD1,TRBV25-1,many,TGTGCCAGTCGGGACAGGGCTAGTGAAAAACTGTTTTTT,CASRDRASEKLFF
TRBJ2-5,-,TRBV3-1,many,TGTGCCAGCACCCCCGGCGACCCTCAAGAGACCCAGTACTTC,CASTPGDPQETQYF
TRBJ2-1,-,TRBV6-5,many,TGTGCCAGCAGTCCGAGGGGGGATGAGCAGTTCTTC,CASSPRGDEQFF
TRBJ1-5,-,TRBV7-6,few,TGTGCCAGCAGCCCAGGGCCGTTGAGCAATCAGCCCCAGCATTTT,CASSPGPLSNQPQHF
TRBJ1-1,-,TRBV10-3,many,TGTGCCATCAGCACCCCCGGACGGTACAACACTGAAGCTTTCTTT,CAISTPGRYNTEAFF
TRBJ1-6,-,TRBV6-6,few,TGTGCCAGCAGCTCCCTCCCAGGAGATTCACCCCTCCACTTT,CASSSLPGDSPLHF
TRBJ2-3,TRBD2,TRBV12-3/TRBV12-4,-,TGTGCCAGCAGCAAACCGCTAGCGGGGGGCCCCACAGATACGCAGTATTTT,CASSKPLAGGPTDTQYF
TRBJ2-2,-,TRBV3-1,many,TGTGCCAGCAGCCAGATACTAGAAACCGGGGAGCTGTTTTTT,CASSQILETGELFF
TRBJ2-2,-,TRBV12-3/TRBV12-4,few,TGTGCCAGCAGTCGAGGGGGGGCGACCGGGGAGCTGTTTTTT,CASSRGGATGELFF
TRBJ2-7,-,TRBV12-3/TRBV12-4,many,TGTGCCAGCAGTTTAACCACACCCTTGGAGCAGTACTTC,CASSLTTPLEQYF
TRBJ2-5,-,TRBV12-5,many,TGTGCTAGTGCCCGTTCGACTATCACTGGGGAGACCCAGTACTTC,CASARSTITGETQYF
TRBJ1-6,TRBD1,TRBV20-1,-,TGCAGTGCTAGGACAGGGACCAGTTCACCCCTCCACTTT,CSARTGTSSPLHF
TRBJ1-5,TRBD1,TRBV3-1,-,TGTGCCAGCAGCCAAACCGGGACAGGGTTCAGCAATCAGCCCCAGCATTTT,CASSQTGTGFSNQPQHF
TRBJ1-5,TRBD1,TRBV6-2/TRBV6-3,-,TGTGCCAGTACCTTTGGGACAGTGAGCAATCAGCCCCAGCATTTT,CASTFGTVSNQPQHF
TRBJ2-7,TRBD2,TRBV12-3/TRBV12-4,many,TGTGCCAGCAGCCCCCGGCGGGCGGGGGGTTCCGAGCAGTACTTC,CASSPRRAGGSEQYF
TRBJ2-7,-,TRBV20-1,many,TGCAGTGCACACCAAGCGGTTCCTCAGGGCGGGGATACAGGGGAGCAGTACTTC,CSAHQAVPQGGDTGEQYF
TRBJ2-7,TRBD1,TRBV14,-,TGTGCCAGCAGCCAGATCGGACAGGGGGCTTTAGAGCAGTACTTC,CASSQIGQGALEQYF
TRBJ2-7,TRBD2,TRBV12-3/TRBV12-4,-,TGTGCCAGCAGTTTAGCGCGGGGGGGCGAGCAGTACTTC,CASSLARGGEQYF
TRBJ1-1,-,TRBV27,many,TGTGCCAGCAGGCCCCTGGAGGGGGATACTGAAGCTTTCTTT,CASRPLEGDTEAFF
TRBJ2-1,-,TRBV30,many,TGTGCCTGGAGTGTAGGACGACGCGGTGAGCAGTTCTTC,CAWSVGRRGEQFF
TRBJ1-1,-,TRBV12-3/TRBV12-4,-,TGTGCCAGCAGTTGGCAGGGGAAAACTGAAGCTTTCTTT,CASSWQGKTEAFF
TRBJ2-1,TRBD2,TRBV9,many,TGTGCCAGCAGCGTAGCTGGAGAGCGGGGTTACAATGAGCAGTTCTTC,CASSVAGERGYNEQFF